The rows below give T cell receptor beta chains drawn from one sample of a study of OX40 agonist ivuxolimab in advanced cancers. The table came from immunoSEQ multiplex PCR; TCRdb's copy has only in-frame clones and leaves some out. The table lists 70,000 or so clones, roughly 88% of them singletons. The material sequenced was CD4+ or CD8+ T cells sorted from blood, taken in a trial of the OX40 agonist ivuxolimab. Every receptor here comes from an adult with an advanced solid tumor such as melanoma, head and neck, liver or kidney cancer. Both conserved end residues are trimmed from each CDR3. Fields, in order: V gene, J gene, CDR3 length, CDR3 protein.

v_call: TRBV5-4; j_call: TRBJ2-5; cdr3_length: 12; cdr3_aa: ASSQLGGRETQY
v_call: TRBV27; j_call: TRBJ2-3; cdr3_length: 12; cdr3_aa: ASSFVRGADTQY
v_call: TRBV2; j_call: TRBJ2-3; cdr3_length: 12; cdr3_aa: ASQGLASTDTQY
v_call: TRBV30; j_call: TRBJ1-2; cdr3_length: 11; cdr3_aa: AWSSGTDLGYT
v_call: TRBV4-3; j_call: TRBJ2-1; cdr3_length: 14; cdr3_aa: ASSANGQGSFNEQF
v_call: TRBV5-1; j_call: TRBJ2-3; cdr3_length: 12; cdr3_aa: ASGGLKGTDTQY
v_call: TRBV9; j_call: TRBJ2-3; cdr3_length: 14; cdr3_aa: ASSVGVAGGTDTQY
v_call: TRBV6-1; j_call: TRBJ1-2; cdr3_length: 12; cdr3_aa: ASRSERNLDGYT
v_call: TRBV5-4; j_call: TRBJ2-7; cdr3_length: 15; cdr3_aa: ASSQGTSGGITYEQY
v_call: TRBV6-1; j_call: TRBJ2-7; cdr3_length: 13; cdr3_aa: ASRTSGGTYYEQY
v_call: TRBV7-2; j_call: TRBJ2-1; cdr3_length: 12; cdr3_aa: ASSSWGGRNEQF
v_call: TRBV5-4; j_call: TRBJ2-1; cdr3_length: 15; cdr3_aa: ASSPGTGTSGGNEQF
v_call: TRBV6-5; j_call: TRBJ2-5; cdr3_length: 13; cdr3_aa: ASSTGGGPTALQY
v_call: TRBV29-1; j_call: TRBJ1-2; cdr3_length: 8; cdr3_aa: SVSSDGYT
v_call: TRBV6-6; j_call: TRBJ1-1; cdr3_length: 13; cdr3_aa: ASSWTGAMNTEAF
v_call: TRBV18; j_call: TRBJ2-7; cdr3_length: 13; cdr3_aa: ASSPLTSGNHEQY
v_call: TRBV6-1; j_call: TRBJ2-7; cdr3_length: 13; cdr3_aa: ASSNGQGPPYEQY
v_call: TRBV28; j_call: TRBJ1-2; cdr3_length: 20; cdr3_aa: ASSFTYSWLRESGGVLYGYT
v_call: TRBV5-1; j_call: TRBJ2-3; cdr3_length: 12; cdr3_aa: ASSLGRVTDTQY
v_call: TRBV18; j_call: TRBJ1-3; cdr3_length: 13; cdr3_aa: ASSGGSAGGNTIY
v_call: TRBV7-2; j_call: TRBJ2-7; cdr3_length: 14; cdr3_aa: ASSSPRLAGTYEQY
v_call: TRBV5-1; j_call: TRBJ1-4; cdr3_length: 13; cdr3_aa: ASSLPDRGEAKLF
v_call: TRBV5-5; j_call: TRBJ1-5; cdr3_length: 13; cdr3_aa: ASSWDPALNQPQH
v_call: TRBV19; j_call: TRBJ2-6; cdr3_length: 17; cdr3_aa: ASTLYPGTGGAGANVLT
v_call: TRBV5-6; j_call: TRBJ2-5; cdr3_length: 13; cdr3_aa: ASSLVIAPSETQY
v_call: TRBV19; j_call: TRBJ2-7; cdr3_length: 11; cdr3_aa: ASSIGLQYEQY
v_call: TRBV7-3; j_call: TRBJ1-1; cdr3_length: 11; cdr3_aa: ASSPGFGTEAF
v_call: TRBV7-9; j_call: TRBJ2-2; cdr3_length: 13; cdr3_aa: ASSSYGTGPGELF
v_call: TRBV28; j_call: TRBJ1-1; cdr3_length: 17; cdr3_aa: ASSFSGGLGSSYDTEAF
v_call: TRBV12-5; j_call: TRBJ2-3; cdr3_length: 8; cdr3_aa: TGTVDTQY
v_call: TRBV5-6; j_call: TRBJ1-5; cdr3_length: 10; cdr3_aa: ASSIPGGPQH
v_call: TRBV19; j_call: TRBJ1-1; cdr3_length: 16; cdr3_aa: ASSNVGVRLRGNTEAF
v_call: TRBV9; j_call: TRBJ2-1; cdr3_length: 13; cdr3_aa: ASTSDGTDYNEQF
v_call: TRBV6-5; j_call: TRBJ2-5; cdr3_length: 12; cdr3_aa: ASSRTSGLETQY
v_call: TRBV7-2; j_call: TRBJ2-3; cdr3_length: 13; cdr3_aa: ASTSGLDRTDTQY
v_call: TRBV27; j_call: TRBJ2-5; cdr3_length: 11; cdr3_aa: ASHAQYQETQY
v_call: TRBV7-2; j_call: TRBJ1-3; cdr3_length: 12; cdr3_aa: ASSLVNSGNTIY
v_call: TRBV6-4; j_call: TRBJ2-7; cdr3_length: 13; cdr3_aa: ASIRQGALSYEQY
v_call: TRBV6-6; j_call: TRBJ1-6; cdr3_length: 11; cdr3_aa: ASSSGGGSPLH
v_call: TRBV7-8; j_call: TRBJ2-1; cdr3_length: 11; cdr3_aa: ASSFSDLNEQF
v_call: TRBV18; j_call: TRBJ2-3; cdr3_length: 12; cdr3_aa: ASSPDSSTDMQY
v_call: TRBV18; j_call: TRBJ2-7; cdr3_length: 13; cdr3_aa: ASSPNRGGSYEQY
v_call: TRBV2; j_call: TRBJ2-2; cdr3_length: 13; cdr3_aa: ASSEDGDYTGELF
v_call: TRBV11-3; j_call: TRBJ2-3; cdr3_length: 11; cdr3_aa: ASSSGGTDTQY
v_call: TRBV9; j_call: TRBJ2-5; cdr3_length: 11; cdr3_aa: ASSRRTSDSQY
v_call: TRBV2; j_call: TRBJ1-1; cdr3_length: 11; cdr3_aa: ASSEDTNTEAF
v_call: TRBV6-6; j_call: TRBJ2-7; cdr3_length: 10; cdr3_aa: ASSRGTAEQY
v_call: TRBV27; j_call: TRBJ2-6; cdr3_length: 16; cdr3_aa: ASATLRDISSGANVLT
v_call: TRBV11-1; j_call: TRBJ2-5; cdr3_length: 12; cdr3_aa: ASSLRRSTETQY
v_call: TRBV5-4; j_call: TRBJ2-7; cdr3_length: 11; cdr3_aa: ASSRDSAYEQY
v_call: TRBV29-1; j_call: TRBJ1-4; cdr3_length: 11; cdr3_aa: SVDRGVDEKLF
v_call: TRBV29-1; j_call: TRBJ2-7; cdr3_length: 12; cdr3_aa: SVGQGGFRGEQY
v_call: TRBV4-3; j_call: TRBJ2-3; cdr3_length: 14; cdr3_aa: ASSQRPRLAGDTQY
v_call: TRBV11-3; j_call: TRBJ2-1; cdr3_length: 15; cdr3_aa: ASSLAQGGISYNEQF
v_call: TRBV4-2; j_call: TRBJ2-2; cdr3_length: 16; cdr3_aa: ASSQRTSGTSNTGELF
v_call: TRBV5-8; j_call: TRBJ2-6; cdr3_length: 10; cdr3_aa: ASSLVPNVLT
v_call: TRBV6-6; j_call: TRBJ2-3; cdr3_length: 13; cdr3_aa: ASSDGAGGKGTQY
v_call: TRBV5-1; j_call: TRBJ2-7; cdr3_length: 13; cdr3_aa: ASSQEGRWPYEQY
v_call: TRBV7-6; j_call: TRBJ2-7; cdr3_length: 13; cdr3_aa: ASSQRMAGSYEQY
v_call: TRBV10-3; j_call: TRBJ1-6; cdr3_length: 11; cdr3_aa: AISDIRDTPLH